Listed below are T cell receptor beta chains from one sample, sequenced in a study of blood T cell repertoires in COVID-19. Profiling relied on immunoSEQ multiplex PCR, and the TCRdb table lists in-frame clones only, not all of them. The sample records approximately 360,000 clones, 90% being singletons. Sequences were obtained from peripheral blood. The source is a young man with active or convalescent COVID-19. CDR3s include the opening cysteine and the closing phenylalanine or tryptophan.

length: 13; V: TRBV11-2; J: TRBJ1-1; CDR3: CASSLSLNTEAFF
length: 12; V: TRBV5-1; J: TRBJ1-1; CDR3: CASGGTGTEAFF
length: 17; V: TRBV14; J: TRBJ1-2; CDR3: CASSQIFSGGENYGYTF
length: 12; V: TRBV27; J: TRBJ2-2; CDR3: CASSQNTGELFF
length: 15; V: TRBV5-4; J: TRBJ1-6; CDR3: CASSFVGQVASPLHF
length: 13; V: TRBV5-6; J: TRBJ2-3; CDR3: CASISDRGDTQYF
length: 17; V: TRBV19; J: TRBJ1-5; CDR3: CASSIDPRQGAGQPQHF
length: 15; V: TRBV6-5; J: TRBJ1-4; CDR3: CASSYSSGSSEKLFF
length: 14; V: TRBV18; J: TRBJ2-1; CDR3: CASSPLSQRDEQFF
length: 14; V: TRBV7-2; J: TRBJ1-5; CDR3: CASSLGRGSQPQHF
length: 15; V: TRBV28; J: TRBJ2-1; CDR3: CASSLVLAEYNEQFF
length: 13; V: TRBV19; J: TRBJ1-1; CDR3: CASSPRLNTEAFF
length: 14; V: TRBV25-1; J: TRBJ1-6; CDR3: CASQRQVAGTPLHF
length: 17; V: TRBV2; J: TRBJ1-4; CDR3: CASSEAGAGGGIGKLFF
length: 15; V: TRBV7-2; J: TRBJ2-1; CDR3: CASSTPLGAYNEQFF
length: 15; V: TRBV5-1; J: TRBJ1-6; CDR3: CASSGELTGNSPLHF
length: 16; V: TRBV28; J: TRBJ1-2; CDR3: CASRTGTGLYLYGYTF
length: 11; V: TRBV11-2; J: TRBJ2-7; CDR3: CASRSRYEQYF
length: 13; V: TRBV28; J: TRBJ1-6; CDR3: CASSSTGWSPLHF
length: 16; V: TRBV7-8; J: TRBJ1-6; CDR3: CASSSLTNRGSSPLHF
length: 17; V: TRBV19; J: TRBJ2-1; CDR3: CASSIKTSASGTNEQFF
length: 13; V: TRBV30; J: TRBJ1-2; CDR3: CAGTPGPRAGYTF
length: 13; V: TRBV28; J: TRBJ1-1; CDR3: CASSPSMNTEAFF
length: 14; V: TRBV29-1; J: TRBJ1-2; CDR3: CSVTVGEINYGYTF
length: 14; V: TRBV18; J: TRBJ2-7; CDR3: CASSGTGGIYEQYF
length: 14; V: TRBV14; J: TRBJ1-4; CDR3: CASSVQGGSEKLFF
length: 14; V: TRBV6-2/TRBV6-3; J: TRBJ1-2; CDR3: CASSYTSDNYGYTF
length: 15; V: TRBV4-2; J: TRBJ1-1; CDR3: CASSPPGQSNTEAFF
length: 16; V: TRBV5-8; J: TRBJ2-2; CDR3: CASSYGLAAEIGELFF
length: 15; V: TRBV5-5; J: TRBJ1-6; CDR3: CASSGGQGSNSPLHF
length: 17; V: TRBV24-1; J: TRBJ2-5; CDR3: CATSEGPTSGRAETQYF
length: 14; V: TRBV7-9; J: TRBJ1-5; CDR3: CASSLDSSNQPQHF
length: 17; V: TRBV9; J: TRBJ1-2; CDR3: CASSPRQGVRSNYGYTF
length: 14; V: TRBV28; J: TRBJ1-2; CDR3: CASRLGTGVGGYTF
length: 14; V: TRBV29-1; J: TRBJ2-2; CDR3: CSVRQGRDTGELFF
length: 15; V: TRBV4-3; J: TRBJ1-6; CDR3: CASSQDQGYNSPLHF
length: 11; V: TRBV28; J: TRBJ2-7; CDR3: CASGPNSEQYF
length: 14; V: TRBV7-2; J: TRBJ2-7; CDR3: CASSLQEGRYEQYF
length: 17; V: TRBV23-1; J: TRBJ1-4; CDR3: CASSQSDRGRTNEKLFF
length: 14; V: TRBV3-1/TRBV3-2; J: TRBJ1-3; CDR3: CASSQGASGNTIYF
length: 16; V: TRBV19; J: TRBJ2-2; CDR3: CASSSPGRGNTGELFF
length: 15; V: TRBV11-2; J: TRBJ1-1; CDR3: CASSLDGGTYTEAFF
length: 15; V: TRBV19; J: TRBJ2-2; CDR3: CASSIGTTYTGELFF